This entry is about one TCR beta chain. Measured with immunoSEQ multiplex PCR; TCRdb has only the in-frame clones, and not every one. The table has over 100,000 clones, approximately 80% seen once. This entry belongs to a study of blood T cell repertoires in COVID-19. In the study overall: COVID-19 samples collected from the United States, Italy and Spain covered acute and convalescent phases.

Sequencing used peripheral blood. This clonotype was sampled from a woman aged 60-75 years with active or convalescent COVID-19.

The CDR3 DNA reads TGTGCCAGTAGGAGGACGACGGGGACAGTAGAGACCCAGTACTTC. Protein product: CASRRTTGTVETQYF. This chain connects TRBV19 to TRBJ2-5, with 7 bases that match TRBD1. V lost 6 bases and J lost 4; bases outside the gene matches: 11. The germline gives CDR1 LNHDA, CDR2 SQIVND (reference sequence). The CDR3 length is 15 residues. Looking up the rest from reference TRBV19 and TRBJ2-5 gives the full variable domain: DGGITQSPKYLFRKEGQNVTLSCEQNLNHDAMYWYRQDPGQGLRLIYYSQIVNDFQKGDIAEGYSVSREKKESFPLTVTSAQKNPTAFYLCASRRTTGTVETQYFGPGTRLLVL.